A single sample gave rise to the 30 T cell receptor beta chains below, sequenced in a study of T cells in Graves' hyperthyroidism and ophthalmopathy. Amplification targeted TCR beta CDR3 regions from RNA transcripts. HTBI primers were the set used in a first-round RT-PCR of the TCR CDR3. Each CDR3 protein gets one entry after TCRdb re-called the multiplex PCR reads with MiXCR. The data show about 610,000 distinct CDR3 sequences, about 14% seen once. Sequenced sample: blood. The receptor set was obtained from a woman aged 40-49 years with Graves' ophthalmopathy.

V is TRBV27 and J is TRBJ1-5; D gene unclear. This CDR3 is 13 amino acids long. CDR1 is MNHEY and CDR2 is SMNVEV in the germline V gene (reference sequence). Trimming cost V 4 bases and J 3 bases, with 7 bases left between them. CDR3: CASSSRFNQPQHF. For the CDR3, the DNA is TGTGCCAGCAGTTCCAGATTCAATCAGCCCCAGCATTTT.

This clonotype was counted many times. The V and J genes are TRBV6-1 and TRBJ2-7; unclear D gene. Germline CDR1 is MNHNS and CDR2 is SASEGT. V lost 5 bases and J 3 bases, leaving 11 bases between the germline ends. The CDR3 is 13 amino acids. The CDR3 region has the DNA TGTGCCAGCAGTAAGGACCCGCACTACGAGCAGTACTTC. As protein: CASSKDPHYEQYF.

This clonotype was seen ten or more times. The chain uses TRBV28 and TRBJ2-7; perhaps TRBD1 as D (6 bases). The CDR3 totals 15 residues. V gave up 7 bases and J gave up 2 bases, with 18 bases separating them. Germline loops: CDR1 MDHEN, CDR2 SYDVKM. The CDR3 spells CASTTHRTVTYEQYF. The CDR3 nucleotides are TGTGCCAGCACCACCCATCGGACAGTCACCTACGAGCAGTACTTC.

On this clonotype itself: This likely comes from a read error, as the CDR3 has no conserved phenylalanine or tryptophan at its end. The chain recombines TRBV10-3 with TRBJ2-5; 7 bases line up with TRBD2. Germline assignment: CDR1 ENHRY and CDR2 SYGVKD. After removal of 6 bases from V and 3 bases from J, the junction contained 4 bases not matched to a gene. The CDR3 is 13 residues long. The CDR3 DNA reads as TGTGCCATCAGAGGACTAGGGGAAGAGACCCAGTACCTC. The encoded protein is CAIRGLGEETQYL.

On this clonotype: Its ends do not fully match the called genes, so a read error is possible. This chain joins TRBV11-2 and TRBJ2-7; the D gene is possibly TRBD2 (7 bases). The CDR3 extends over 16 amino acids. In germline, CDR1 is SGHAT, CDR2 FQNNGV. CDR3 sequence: CASSRGSGQITSEQHF. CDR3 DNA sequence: TGTGCCAGCAGCAGGGGGAGCGGGCAGATTACTAGCGAGCAGCACTTC.

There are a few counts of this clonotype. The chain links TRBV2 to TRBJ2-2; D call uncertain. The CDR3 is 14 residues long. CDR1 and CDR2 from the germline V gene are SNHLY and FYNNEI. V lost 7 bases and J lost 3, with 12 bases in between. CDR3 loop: CASTMTLDTGELFF. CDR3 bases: TGTGCCAGCACCATGACTTTGGACACCGGGGAGCTGTTTTTT.

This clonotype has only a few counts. CDR3 sequence: CASSSPGHHSYEQYF. CDR3 sequence (DNA): TGTGCCAGCAGTTCACCGGGACACCATTCCTACGAGCAGTACTTC. This chain uses TRBV6-5 with TRBJ2-7; TRBD1 is a possible D gene (6 bases). The length of the CDR3 is 15 residues. V was clipped by 4 bases and J by 1 base, with 14 bases between them. Germline V gene data show CDR1 as MNHEY and CDR2 as SVGAGI.

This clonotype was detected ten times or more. CDR3 DNA: TGTGCCAGCAGTTACGCCGGGCTGGGCACCGGGGAGCTGTTTTTT. Translated: CASSYAGLGTGELFF. The V call is TRBV6-2 or TRBV6-3, the J call TRBJ2-2; D is undetermined. The V gene's germline CDR1 is MNHEY and CDR2 SVGEGT. The CDR3 is 15 amino acids. Between the trimmed V and J ends, which lost 2 bases and 4 bases, there was a span of 11 bases.

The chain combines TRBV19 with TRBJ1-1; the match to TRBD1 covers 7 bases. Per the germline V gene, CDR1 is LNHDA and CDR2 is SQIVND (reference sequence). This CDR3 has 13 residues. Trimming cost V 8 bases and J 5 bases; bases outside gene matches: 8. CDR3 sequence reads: CASSGGSRTEAFF. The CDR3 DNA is TGTGCCAGTTCAGGGGGTTCGAGAACTGAAGCTTTCTTT.

CDR3: CASSFGESEELFF. The CDR3 DNA follows: TGCGCCAGCAGCTTCGGGGAGTCCGAGGAGCTGTTTTTT. V is TRBV5-1 and J is TRBJ2-2; D might be TRBD2 (5 bases). The ends were cut back, 2 bases at V and 10 bases at J, with 12 bases in the middle. The CDR3 sequence is 13 residues long. CDR1 SGHRS and CDR2 YFSETQ come from the germline V gene. The whole variable domain, remainder taken from reference TRBV5-1 and TRBJ2-2, is KAGVTQTPRYLIKTRGQQVTLSCSPISGHRSVSWYQQTPGQGLQFLFEYFSETQRNKGNFPGRFSGRQFSNSRSEMNVSTLELGDSALYLCASSFGESEELFFGEGSRLTVL.

CDR3 in amino acids: CASSLGTVRGQPQHF. CDR3 sequence (DNA): TGCGCCAGCAGCTTGGGTACCGTCCGGGGTCAGCCCCAGCATTTT. The V gene is TRBV5-1, the J gene TRBJ1-5; no definite D call. The CDR3 has 15 amino acids. V lost 0 bases to trimming and J lost 6 bases, with 13 bases between them. Per the germline V gene, CDR1 is SGHRS and CDR2 is YFSETQ. Full variable domain (rest looked up from reference TRBV5-1 and TRBJ1-5): KAGVTQTPRYLIKTRGQQVTLSCSPISGHRSVSWYQQTPGQGLQFLFEYFSETQRNKGNFPGRFSGRQFSNSRSEMNVSTLELGDSALYLCASSLGTVRGQPQHFGDGTRLSIL.

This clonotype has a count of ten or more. The chain's CDR3 is CATSAVMNTEAFF. CDR3 bases: TGTGCCACCAGCGCGGTTATGAACACTGAAGCTTTCTTT. V usage is TRBV15 and J usage is TRBJ1-1; D is ambiguous. V lost 5 bases and J 0 bases, leaving 7 bases between the germline ends. This CDR3 region has 13 residues. Germline V gene sequence: CDR1 LNHNV, CDR2 YYDKDF (reference sequence).

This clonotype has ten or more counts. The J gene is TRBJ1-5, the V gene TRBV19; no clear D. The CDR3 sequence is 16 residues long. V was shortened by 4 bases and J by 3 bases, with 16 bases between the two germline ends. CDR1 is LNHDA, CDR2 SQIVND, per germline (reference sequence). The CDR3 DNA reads TGTGCCAGTAGTACGCCCGACCCCCGAGTCAATCAGCCCCAGCATTTT. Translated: CASSTPDPRVNQPQHF. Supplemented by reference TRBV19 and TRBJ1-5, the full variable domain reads DGGITQSPKYLFRKEGQNVTLSCEQNLNHDAMYWYRQDPGQGLRLIYYSQIVNDFQKGDIAEGYSVSREKKESFPLTVTSAQKNPTAFYLCASSTPDPRVNQPQHFGDGTRLSIL.

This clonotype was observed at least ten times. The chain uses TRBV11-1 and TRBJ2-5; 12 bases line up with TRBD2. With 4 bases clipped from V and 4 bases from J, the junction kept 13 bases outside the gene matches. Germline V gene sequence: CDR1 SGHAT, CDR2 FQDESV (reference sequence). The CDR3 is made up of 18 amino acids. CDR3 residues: CASSSPKRLAGDLETQYF. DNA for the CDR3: TGTGCCAGCAGCTCCCCTAAGCGACTAGCGGGAGACTTAGAGACCCAGTACTTC.

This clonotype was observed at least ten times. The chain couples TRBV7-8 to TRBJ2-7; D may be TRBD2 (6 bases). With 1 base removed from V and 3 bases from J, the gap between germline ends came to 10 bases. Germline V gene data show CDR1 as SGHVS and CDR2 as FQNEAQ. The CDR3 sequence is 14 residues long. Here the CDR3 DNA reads TGTGCCAGCAGCTTAGGGGGACTGTACTACGAGCAGTACTTC. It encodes CASSLGGLYYEQYF.

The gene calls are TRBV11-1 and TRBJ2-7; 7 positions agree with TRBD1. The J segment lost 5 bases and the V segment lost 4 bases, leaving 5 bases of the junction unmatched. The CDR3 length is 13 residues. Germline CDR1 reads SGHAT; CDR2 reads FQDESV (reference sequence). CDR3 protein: CASSWRQGDEQYF. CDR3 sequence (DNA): TGTGCCAGCAGCTGGCGTCAGGGGGACGAGCAGTACTTC.

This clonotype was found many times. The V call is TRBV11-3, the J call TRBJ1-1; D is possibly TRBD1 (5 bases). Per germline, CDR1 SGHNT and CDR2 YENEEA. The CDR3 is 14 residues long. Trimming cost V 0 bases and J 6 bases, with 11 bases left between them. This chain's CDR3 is CASSLERGSAEAFF. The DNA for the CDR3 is TGTGCCAGCAGCTTAGAAAGGGGCTCCGCTGAAGCTTTCTTT.

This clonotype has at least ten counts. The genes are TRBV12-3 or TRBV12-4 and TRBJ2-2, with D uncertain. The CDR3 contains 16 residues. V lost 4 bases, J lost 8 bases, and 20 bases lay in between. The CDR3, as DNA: TGTGCCAGCAGTTCCCGACCTCCTTCCATTGGGGGGGAGCTGTTTTTT. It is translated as CASSSRPPSIGGELFF.

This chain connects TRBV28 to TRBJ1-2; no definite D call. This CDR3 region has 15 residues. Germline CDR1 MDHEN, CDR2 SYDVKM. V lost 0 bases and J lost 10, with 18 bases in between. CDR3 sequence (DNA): TGTGCCAGCAGTTTATGGGGTTGTCAATCATGGGACTACACCTTC. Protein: CASSLWGCQSWDYTF.

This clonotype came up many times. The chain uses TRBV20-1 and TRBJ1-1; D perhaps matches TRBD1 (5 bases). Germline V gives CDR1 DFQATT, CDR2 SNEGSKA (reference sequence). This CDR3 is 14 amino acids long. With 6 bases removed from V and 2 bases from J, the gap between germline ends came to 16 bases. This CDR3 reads CSAPTKGLNTEAFF. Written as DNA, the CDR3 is TGCAGTGCGCCGACGAAGGGACTAAACACTGAAGCTTTCTTT.

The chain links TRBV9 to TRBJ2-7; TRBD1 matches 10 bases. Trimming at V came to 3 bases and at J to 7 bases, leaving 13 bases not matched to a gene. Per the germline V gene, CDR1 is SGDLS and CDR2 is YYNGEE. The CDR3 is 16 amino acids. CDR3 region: CASSARTGGPPDEQYF. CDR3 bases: TGTGCCAGCAGCGCCCGGACAGGGGGTCCTCCCGATGAGCAGTACTTC. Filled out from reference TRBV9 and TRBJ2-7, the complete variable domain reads DSGVTQTPKHLITATGQRVTLRCSPRSGDLSVYWYQQSLDQGLQFLIQYYNGEERAKGNILERFSAQQFPDLHSELNLSSLELGDSALYFCASSARTGGPPDEQYFGPGTRLTVT.

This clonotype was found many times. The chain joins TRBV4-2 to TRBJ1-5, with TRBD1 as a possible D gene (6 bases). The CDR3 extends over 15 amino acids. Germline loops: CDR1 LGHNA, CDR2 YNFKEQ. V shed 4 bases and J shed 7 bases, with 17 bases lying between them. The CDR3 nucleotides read TGTGCCAGCAGCCGAGATACCACAGGGAACCAGCCCCAGCATTTT. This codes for CASSRDTTGNQPQHF.

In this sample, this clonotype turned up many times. The CDR3 loop reads CASSPAMVGSSYEQYF. CDR3 coding DNA: TGTGCCAGCAGCCCGGCGATGGTGGGAAGCTCCTACGAGCAGTACTTC. The chain carries TRBV7-2 and TRBJ2-7; no firm D call. CDR3 size: 16 residues. Germline loops: CDR1 SGHTA, CDR2 FQGNSA. The ends were cut back, 5 bases at V and 0 bases at J, with 17 bases in the middle.

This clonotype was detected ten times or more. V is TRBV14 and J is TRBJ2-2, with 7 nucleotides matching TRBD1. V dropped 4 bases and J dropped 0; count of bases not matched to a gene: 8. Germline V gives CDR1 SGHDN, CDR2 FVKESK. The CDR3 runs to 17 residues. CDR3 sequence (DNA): TGTGCCAGCAGCCTGGGACAGTTCCTCGCGAACACCGGGGAGCTGTTTTTT. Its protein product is CASSLGQFLANTGELFF.

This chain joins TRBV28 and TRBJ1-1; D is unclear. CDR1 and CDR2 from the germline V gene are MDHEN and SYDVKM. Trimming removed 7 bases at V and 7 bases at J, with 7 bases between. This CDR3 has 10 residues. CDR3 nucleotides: TGTGCCAGCACCAAATTTGAAGCTTTCTTT. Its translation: CASTKFEAFF.

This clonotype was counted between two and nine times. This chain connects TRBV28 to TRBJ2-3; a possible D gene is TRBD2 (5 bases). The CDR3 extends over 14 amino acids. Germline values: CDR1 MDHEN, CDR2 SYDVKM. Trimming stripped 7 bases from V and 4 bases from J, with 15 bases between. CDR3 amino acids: CASTINAGADTQYF. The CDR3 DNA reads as TGTGCCAGCACCATAAATGCGGGCGCAGATACGCAGTATTTT. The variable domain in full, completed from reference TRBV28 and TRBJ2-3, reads DVKVTQSSRYLVKRTGEKVFLECVQDMDHENMFWYRQDPGLGLRLIYFSYDVKMKEKGDIPEGYSVSREKKERFSLILESASTNQTSMYLCASTINAGADTQYFGPGTRLTVL.

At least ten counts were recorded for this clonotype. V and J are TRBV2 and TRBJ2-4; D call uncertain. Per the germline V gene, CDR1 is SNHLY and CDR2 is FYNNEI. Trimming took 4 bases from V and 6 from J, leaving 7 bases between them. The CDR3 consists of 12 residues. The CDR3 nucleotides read TGTGCCAGCAGTGTATGGGGAAACATTCAGTACTTC. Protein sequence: CASSVWGNIQYF.

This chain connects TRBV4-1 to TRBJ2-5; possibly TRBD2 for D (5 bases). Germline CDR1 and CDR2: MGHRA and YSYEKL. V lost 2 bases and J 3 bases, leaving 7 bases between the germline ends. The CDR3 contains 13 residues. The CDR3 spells CASSQSGKETQYF. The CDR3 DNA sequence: TGCGCCAGCAGCCAAAGCGGAAAAGAGACCCAGTACTTC.

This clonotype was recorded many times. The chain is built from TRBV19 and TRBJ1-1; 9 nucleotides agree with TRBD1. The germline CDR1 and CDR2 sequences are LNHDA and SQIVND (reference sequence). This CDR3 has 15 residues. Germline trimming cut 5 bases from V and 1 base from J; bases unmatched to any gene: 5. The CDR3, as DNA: TGTGCCAGTAGTCAGGACAGGGGACAGAACACTGAAGCTTTCTTT. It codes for CASSQDRGQNTEAFF.

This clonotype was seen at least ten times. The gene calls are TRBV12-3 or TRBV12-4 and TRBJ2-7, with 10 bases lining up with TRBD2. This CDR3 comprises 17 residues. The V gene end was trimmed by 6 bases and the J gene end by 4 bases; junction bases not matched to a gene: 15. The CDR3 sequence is CASSGPGKLAGVYEQYF. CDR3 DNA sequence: TGTGCCAGCAGCGGTCCCGGGAAGCTAGCGGGAGTATACGAGCAGTACTTC.